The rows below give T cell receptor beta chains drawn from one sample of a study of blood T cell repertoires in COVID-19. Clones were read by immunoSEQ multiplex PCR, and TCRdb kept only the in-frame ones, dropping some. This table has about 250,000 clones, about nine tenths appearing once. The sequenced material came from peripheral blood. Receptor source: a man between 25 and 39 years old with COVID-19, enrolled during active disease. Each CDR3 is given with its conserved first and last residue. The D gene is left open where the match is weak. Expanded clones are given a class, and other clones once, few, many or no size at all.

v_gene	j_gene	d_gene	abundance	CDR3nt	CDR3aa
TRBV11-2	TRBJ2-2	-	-	TGTGCCAGCAGCTCCCTTCGGGGGGCTGGCGGGGAGCTGTTTTTT	CASSSLRGAGGELFF
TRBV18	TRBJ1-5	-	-	TGTGCCAGCTCACTCTACTCAAGCAATCAGCCCCAGCATTTT	CASSLYSSNQPQHF
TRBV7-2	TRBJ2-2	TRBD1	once	TGTGCCAGCAGCAGAGACAGGGCGACCACCGGGGAGCTGTTTTTT	CASSRDRATTGELFF
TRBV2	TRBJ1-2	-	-	TGTGCCAGCAGTGTCGACTGGAGGGTTGGCTACACCTTC	CASSVDWRVGYTF
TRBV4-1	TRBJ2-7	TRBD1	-	TGCGCCAGCAGCCATTCGACAGGGCCCTACGAGCAGTACTTC	CASSHSTGPYEQYF
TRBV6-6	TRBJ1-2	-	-	TGTGCCAGCACCCTACTAGATAAGTGGGGCTACACCTTC	CASTLLDKWGYTF
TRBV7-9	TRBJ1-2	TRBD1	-	TGTGCCATTCAACAGGGGGCTAGCTATGGCTACACCTTC	CAIQQGASYGYTF
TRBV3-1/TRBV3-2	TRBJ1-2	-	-	TGTGCCAGCAGCCAAGATTCGGCGGGTGGCTATGGCTACACCTTC	CASSQDSAGGYGYTF
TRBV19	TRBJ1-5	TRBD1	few	TGTGCCAGTAGGGGACAGGGGGCGCGACATCAGCCCCAGCATTTT	CASRGQGARHQPQHF
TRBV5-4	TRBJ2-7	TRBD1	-	TGTGCCAGCAGCTTCCGGGACAGGGGTGTCAACGAGCAGTACTTC	CASSFRDRGVNEQYF
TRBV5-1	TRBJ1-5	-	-	TGCGCCAGCAGCTTGGGAGGGGAGGGGCAGCCCCAGCATTTT	CASSLGGEGQPQHF
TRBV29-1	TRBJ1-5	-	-	TGCAGCGTTTCAACCCATGCAGAGCCCCAGCATTTT	CSVSTHAEPQHF
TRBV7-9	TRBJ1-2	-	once	TGTGCCAGCAGCTCTACAGGTGGGACTTTGCATGGCTACACCTTC	CASSSTGGTLHGYTF
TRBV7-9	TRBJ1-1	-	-	TGTGCCAGCAGCTTAGGGACACCCAACACTGAAGCTTTCTTT	CASSLGTPNTEAFF
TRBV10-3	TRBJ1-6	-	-	TGTGCCATCAGTGACCCCCGGGACAAAGGGAATTCACCCCTCCACTTT	CAISDPRDKGNSPLHF
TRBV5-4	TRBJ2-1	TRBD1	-	TGTGCCAGCAGCAGGGGGGACAGGGCATCAAACAATGAGCAGTTCTTC	CASSRGDRASNNEQFF
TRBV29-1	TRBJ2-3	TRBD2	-	TGCAGCGTCCCGGGGGGGCGGACGCAGTATTTT	CSVPGGRTQYF
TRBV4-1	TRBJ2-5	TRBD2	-	TGCGCCAGCAGCCAAGAGAGGGCGGGGGAGCGGACCCAGTACTTC	CASSQERAGERTQYF
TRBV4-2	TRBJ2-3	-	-	TGTGCCAGCAGCCAAGGAGGGCCCACAGATACGCAGTATTTT	CASSQGGPTDTQYF
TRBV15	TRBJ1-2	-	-	TGTGCCACCAGCGTACGGGCCGGAGGTATGGATGGCTACACCTTC	CATSVRAGGMDGYTF
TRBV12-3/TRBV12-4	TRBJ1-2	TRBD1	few	TGTGCCAGCAGTCCCGGACAGGCTTATGGCTACACCTTC	CASSPGQAYGYTF
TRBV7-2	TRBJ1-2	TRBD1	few	TGTGCCAGCAGCTTAGGACAGGGAGACTATGGCTACACCTTC	CASSLGQGDYGYTF
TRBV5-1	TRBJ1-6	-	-	TGCGCCAGCAGCTCCCCCGACAGAAATTCACCCCTCCACTTT	CASSSPDRNSPLHF
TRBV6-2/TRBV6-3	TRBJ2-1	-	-	TGTGCCAGCAGTCATCGGTCGCGGGCCTACAATGAGCAGTTCTTC	CASSHRSRAYNEQFF
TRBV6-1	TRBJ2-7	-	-	TGTGCCAGCAGTGATCCCGACAGATTCTACGAGCAGTACTTC	CASSDPDRFYEQYF
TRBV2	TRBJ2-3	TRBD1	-	TGTGCCAGCATCAGGGGGTTCACAGATACGCAGTATTTT	CASIRGFTDTQYF
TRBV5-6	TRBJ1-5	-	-	TGTGCCAGCAGCCTACGAGGGCCGCGTAGCAATCAGCCCCAGCATTTT	CASSLRGPRSNQPQHF